A single sample gave rise to the 25 T cell receptor beta chains below, sequenced in a study of T cell repertoires in cytomegalovirus infection. These receptors' targets are unknown. TCRdb analysed the reads with MiXCR anew, one entry per CDR3 protein. The sample consists of approximately 910,000 distinct CDR3 sequences, roughly 30% of them appearing once. The input for sequencing was cultured CD8+ T cells from PBMCs, taken from culture after CMV antigen stimulation. These receptors were obtained from a human donor in good health (CMV status not recorded). Some clones in this sample may be carry-over from other donors' samples.

This clonotype was seen repeatedly, ten times or more. Germline and junction disagree at one end, which may indicate a read error. The rearrangement joins TRBV27 to TRBJ2-1; D is unresolved. This CDR3 has 13 amino acids. The germline V gene has CDR1 MNHEY and CDR2 SMNVEV (reference sequence). CDR3 loop: CASSLLGYNEQFF. The CDR3 DNA sequence: TGTGCCAGCAGCTTATTAGGGTACAATGAGCAGTTCTTC.

With respect to this clonotype: Just one base apart from a much larger clone, this may be a read error. J is TRBJ1-5 and V is TRBV5-6, with D possibly matching TRBD1 (5 bases). Germline V gene sequence: CDR1 SGHDT, CDR2 YYEEEE. Trimming stripped 1 base from V and 11 bases from J, with 22 bases between. The CDR3 runs 16 residues. The CDR3 loop reads CASSLRGPVWSRTQHF. DNA of the CDR3: TGTGCCAGCAGCTTGAGGGGCCCGGTTTGGAGTCGGACCCAGCATTTT. Full variable domain (remainder filled in from reference TRBV5-6 and TRBJ1-5): DAGVTQSPTHLIKTRGQQVTLRCSPKSGHDTVSWYQQALGQGPQFIFQYYEEEERQRGNFPDRFSGHQFPNYSSELNVNALLLGDSALYLCASSLRGPVWSRTQHFGDGTRLSIL.

This clonotype occurred a few times. This chain connects TRBV10-3 to TRBJ1-1, with TRBD1 identical over 7 bases. The J segment lost 3 bases and the V segment lost 6 bases, leaving 16 bases of the junction unmatched. Germline V gene sequence: CDR1 ENHRY, CDR2 SYGVKD. The CDR3 covers 17 residues. CDR3 DNA sequence: TGTGCCATCAGAAGTGTTTACAGGGGCGGTACGGACACTGAAGCTTTCTTT. Translating it yields CAIRSVYRGGTDTEAFF.

This clonotype was observed a handful of times. The chain is built from TRBV27 and TRBJ1-1; 7 positions agree with TRBD1. CDR1 is MNHEY and CDR2 is SMNVEV in the germline V gene (reference sequence). The junction had 18 bases not matched to a gene; V was cut back by 3 bases and J by 11 bases. This CDR3 comprises 16 residues. The CDR3 spells CASSFLGTGASARAFF. The CDR3 nucleotides are TGTGCCAGCAGTTTTTTAGGAACAGGGGCGTCGGCCAGGGCTTTCTTT.

The chain is built from TRBV11-2 and TRBJ2-1, with D tentatively TRBD2 (6 bases). Germline V gene data show CDR1 as SGHAT and CDR2 as FQNNGV. The CDR3 totals 15 residues. V gave up 7 bases and J gave up 3 bases, with 16 bases separating them. Here the CDR3 DNA reads TGTGCCAGCACCTACACGGGGGTCCTCTACAATGAGCAGTTCTTC. This gives the protein CASTYTGVLYNEQFF.

This clonotype was seen only once. In DNA, the CDR3 is TGCGCCAGCAGCCAACGGGGACTAGCGGAGACCCAGTACTTC. It codes for CASSQRGLAETQYF. The chain recombines TRBV4-1 with TRBJ2-5, with 10 bases identical to TRBD2. V was pared by 2 bases and J by 5 bases, with 2 bases of the junction left unmatched. CDR3 size: 14 residues. The germline V gene encodes CDR1 MGHRA and CDR2 YSYEKL.

This clonotype was picked up many times. The V and J genes are TRBV7-2 and TRBJ2-1; TRBD2 might be the D (6 bases). Trimming stripped 4 bases from V and 7 bases from J, with 11 bases between. The CDR3 extends over 13 amino acids. Germline CDR1 is SGHTA and CDR2 is FQGNSA. In DNA, the CDR3 is TGTGCCAGCAGCTCCCTGAGCGGGAATGAGCAGTTCTTC. It yields the protein CASSSLSGNEQFF.

The rearrangement uses TRBV28 and TRBJ2-2, with D perhaps matching TRBD1 (6 bases). Germline V gives CDR1 MDHEN, CDR2 SYDVKM. There are 15 residues in the CDR3. V was shortened by 6 bases and J by 1 base, with 12 bases between the two germline ends. In DNA, the CDR3 is TGTGCCAGCAGCCATTTGACAGGGAACACCGGGGAGCTGTTTTTT. Translating it yields CASSHLTGNTGELFF.

This clonotype has a count of ten or more. The V call is TRBV7-2, the J call TRBJ2-7, with a possible D match to TRBD1 (7 bases). The CDR3 has 15 residues. CDR1 is SGHTA and CDR2 is FQGNSA in the germline V gene. The V and J ends lost 5 bases and 0 bases respectively, with 14 bases between them. The CDR3 loop is CASSLSGGPSYEQYV. CDR3 DNA sequence: TGTGCCAGCAGCCTCTCAGGGGGGCCCTCCTACGAGCAGTACGTC.

At least ten counts were recorded for this clonotype. The V and J genes are TRBV12-3 or TRBV12-4 and TRBJ1-2; TRBD1 might be the D (5 bases). CDR3 length: 15 residues. Between the trimmed V and J ends, which lost 1 base and 3 bases, there was a span of 12 bases. The CDR3 loop is CASSLVGGEDYGYTF. The CDR3, as DNA: TGTGCCAGCAGTTTAGTGGGGGGTGAGGACTATGGCTACACCTTC.

Ten or more counts support this clonotype. The CDR3 protein is CASSLGGGLTEAFF. DNA of the CDR3: TGTGCCAGCAGCTTGGGGGGCGGTTTGACTGAAGCTTTCTTT. V usage is TRBV7-9 and J usage is TRBJ1-1; D might be TRBD1 (6 bases). The CDR3 length is 14 residues. Trimming shortened V by 3 bases and J by 5 bases, and 13 bases separated the two germline ends. Germline loops: CDR1 SEHNR, CDR2 FQNEAQ (reference sequence).

This clonotype appeared a few times. The J gene is TRBJ2-2, the V gene TRBV7-9; possibly TRBD1 or TRBD2 for D (6 bases each). V was cut by 5 bases and J by 6 bases, with 10 bases left in between. The length of the CDR3 is 13 residues. CDR1 is SEHNR and CDR2 is FQNEAQ in the germline V gene (reference sequence). Here the CDR3 reads CASSHGGSGELFF. The CDR3 bases are TGTGCCAGCAGCCACGGGGGCTCCGGGGAGCTGTTTTTT.

This clonotype has only a few counts. This CDR3 reads CASSSIPGQGITNTGELFF. CDR3 coding DNA: TGTGCCAGCAGCTCCATCCCGGGACAGGGGATTACGAACACCGGGGAGCTGTTTTTT. V gene TRBV11-3 combines with J gene TRBJ2-2, with TRBD1 matching over 10 bases. The CDR3 runs to 19 residues. Germline-derived CDR1 and CDR2 are SGHNT and YENEEA. V lost 4 bases, J lost 0 bases, and 11 bases stayed unmatched.

The rearrangement uses TRBV7-9 and TRBJ1-2; the match to TRBD1 covers 10 bases. The germline V gene has CDR1 SEHNR and CDR2 FQNEAQ (reference sequence). CDR3 size: 12 residues. The trim removed 7 bases at V and 6 bases at J, leaving 2 bases unmatched. This chain's CDR3 is CASTGTGDGYTF. The DNA of the CDR3 is TGTGCCAGCACCGGGACAGGGGATGGCTACACCTTC.

This clonotype was observed a few times. As DNA, the CDR3 is TGTGCCAGCAGGCGACAGCTTCGCAATCAGCCCCAGCATTTT. It is translated as CASRRQLRNQPQHF. The rearrangement links TRBV28 to TRBJ1-5; the D gene is possibly TRBD1 (5 bases). Trimming removed 6 bases from V and 2 bases from J, with 11 bases in between. Germline lookup yields CDR1 MDHEN and CDR2 SYDVKM. The CDR3 loop spans 14 amino acids.

The chain uses TRBV9 and TRBJ2-3; D is perhaps TRBD1 (5 bases). Germline-derived CDR1 and CDR2 are SGDLS and YYNGEE. V gave up 3 bases and J gave up 2 bases, with 13 bases separating them. This CDR3 has 15 residues. The CDR3 coding sequence is TGTGCCAGCAGCGCACAGGAAATTCTCACAGATACGCAGTATTTT. This codes for CASSAQEILTDTQYF.

The genes are TRBV4-3 and TRBJ2-2, with D hard to call. This CDR3 is built from 16 residues. Germline CDR1 is LGHNA and CDR2 is YSLEER. Trimming pared 4 bases from V and 4 bases from J, leaving 16 bases between. The CDR3 region is CASSPTATRSTGELFF. The CDR3 DNA follows: TGCGCCAGCAGCCCAACAGCCACGCGAAGCACCGGGGAGCTGTTTTTT.

This clonotype came up a few times. J is TRBJ2-3 and V is TRBV10-3, with 8 bases aligning to TRBD2. J lost 2 bases, V lost 6 bases, and 7 bases had no gene match. Germline V gene data show CDR1 as ENHRY and CDR2 as SYGVKD. CDR3 size: 15 residues. CDR3: CAISLLSGDTDTQYF. The DNA of the CDR3 is TGTGCCATCAGCCTTCTTAGCGGGGACACAGATACGCAGTATTTT.

This clonotype was observed at least ten times. This chain joins TRBV7-6 and TRBJ1-1, with D perhaps matching TRBD1 (5 bases). Deletions cut 5 bases from V and 4 bases from J, with 14 bases between. The germline gives CDR1 SGHVS, CDR2 FNYEAQ. The CDR3 extends over 14 amino acids. The CDR3 DNA reads as TGTGCCAGCAGCCCGACAAGCGGGGGCACTGAAGCTTTCTTT. Protein product: CASSPTSGGTEAFF.

The J gene is TRBJ1-2, the V gene TRBV4-3, with D perhaps TRBD1 (5 bases). This CDR3 is built from 14 residues. Germline V gene data show CDR1 as LGHNA and CDR2 as YSLEER. V dropped 1 base and J dropped 6 bases, with 12 bases sitting between them. CDR3: CASSQVLTENGYTF. The CDR3 DNA sequence: TGCGCCAGCAGCCAAGTATTGACAGAAAATGGCTACACCTTC.

The V gene is TRBV6-2 or TRBV6-3, the J gene TRBJ2-3; D is tentatively TRBD1 or TRBD2 (5 bases each). The germline V gene has CDR1 MNHEY and CDR2 SVGEGT. The CDR3 extends over 14 amino acids. V was cut by 2 bases and J by 5 bases, with 11 bases left in between. The CDR3 nucleotides read TGTGCCAGCAGTTACCGTGGGGGAGAAGATACGCAGTATTTT. This sequence encodes CASSYRGGEDTQYF.

This clonotype was observed a handful of times. This chain links TRBV6-2 or TRBV6-3 with TRBJ2-3, with TRBD2 matching over 9 bases. The trim removed 2 bases at V and 4 bases at J, leaving 7 bases unmatched. CDR1 MNHEY and CDR2 SVGEGT come from the germline V gene. The CDR3 consists of 16 residues. The CDR3: CASSYAPLAGSDTQYF. DNA of the CDR3: TGTGCCAGCAGTTACGCTCCCCTAGCGGGGTCAGATACGCAGTATTTT.

This clonotype was observed a few times. The chain employs TRBV12-3 or TRBV12-4 and TRBJ2-1; no reliable D call. This CDR3 region has 12 residues. V shed 5 bases and J shed 8 bases, with 10 bases lying between them. The CDR3 DNA sequence: TGTGCCAGCAGTATCCACACCGATGAGCAGTTCTTC. This translates into CASSIHTDEQFF.

The table lists this clonotype with a few counts. This chain joins TRBV12-3 or TRBV12-4 and TRBJ2-7; a possible D gene is TRBD2 (5 bases). The V gene lost 6 bases and the J gene lost 0 bases, with 15 bases spanning the gap. There are 15 residues in the CDR3. CDR3 nucleotides: TGTGCCAGCAGCCGTACCCGGGGAACCTCCTACGAGCAGTACTTC. This translates into CASSRTRGTSYEQYF.

This sequence joins TRBV27 and TRBJ1-2; D uncertain. Germline CDR1 reads MNHEY; CDR2 reads SMNVEV (reference sequence). The CDR3 runs to 12 residues. V lost 10 bases and J lost 0, with 9 bases in between. The CDR3 reads CATHGANYGYTF. The CDR3 DNA reads TGTGCCACCCATGGGGCTAACTATGGCTACACCTTC.